The rows below give T cell receptor beta chains drawn from one sample of a study of glioma-infiltrating T cells after dendritic cell vaccination. Repertoires were generated with immunoSEQ multiplex PCR, while TCRdb's copy carries only in-frame clones and drops some. Of 70,000 to 95,000 clones in the sample, more than 75% were seen once. The sample here was blood, taken after dendritic cell vaccination. These receptor sequences come from a human donor with glioblastoma. Both conserved end residues are trimmed from each CDR3.

ASSQQPGELLH	TRBV18	TRBJ1-6	11
ASSQLTGGTGELF	TRBV4-3	TRBJ2-2	13
ASSIYGQMNTEAF	TRBV5-1	TRBJ1-1	13
ASSSYGTTIPPEQF	TRBV7-3	TRBJ2-1	14
ASSLEGWNTEAF	TRBV27	TRBJ1-1	12
ASSLGTSGNNEQF	TRBV7-3	TRBJ2-1	13
ASSQDTGEQY	TRBV4-3	TRBJ2-7	10
ASSILGRENTGELF	TRBV19	TRBJ2-2	14
SVEVERGEGEQY	TRBV29-1	TRBJ2-7	12
ASRSGGIGEQY	TRBV11-3	TRBJ2-7	11
ASSPGQGAYGYT	TRBV5-1	TRBJ1-2	12
ASSSMTGDGYT	TRBV19	TRBJ1-2	11
ASRPQGGNTEAF	TRBV5-1	TRBJ1-1	12
ASRDRASGRYEQY	TRBV19	TRBJ2-7	13
ASSDSPDSPENEKLF	TRBV6-4	TRBJ1-4	15
ASSEEQGRGEKLF	TRBV2	TRBJ1-4	13
ASSPFYEQY	TRBV6-1	TRBJ2-7	9
ASSDSGIAGSAEQY	TRBV6-4	TRBJ2-7	14
ASSIELAYTEAF	TRBV19	TRBJ1-1	12
ASTPPRETNSYEQY	TRBV21-1	TRBJ2-7	14
SARKSETQY	TRBV20-1	TRBJ2-5	9
SVDSGAGNTIY	TRBV29-1	TRBJ1-3	11
ASSSGQGTGGYT	TRBV6-5	TRBJ1-2	12
SVSRGSDTEAF	TRBV29-1	TRBJ1-1	11
ASSFVSPNTIY	TRBV12-1	TRBJ1-3	11
ASSPPGGRSYNEQF	TRBV9	TRBJ2-1	14
ASSFRTDSSGANVLT	TRBV13	TRBJ2-6	15
ASSSYSGTEAF	TRBV7-3	TRBJ1-1	11
ASSIFSGRNYEQY	TRBV19	TRBJ2-7	13
ASSLGSSYEQY	TRBV19	TRBJ2-7	11
ASSSSDTQY	TRBV7-9	TRBJ2-3	9
ASSPGLSTDTQY	TRBV6-6	TRBJ2-3	12
ASSLAGGRIGTEAF	TRBV5-8	TRBJ1-1	14
ASSLVPSALETQY	TRBV7-7	TRBJ2-5	13
ATSRGRGIGRTGELF	TRBV15	TRBJ2-2	15
ATSREGGNTEAF	TRBV15	TRBJ1-1	12
ASSFTGSGAF	TRBV7-9	TRBJ1-1	10
ATSRAGFNYGYT	TRBV15	TRBJ1-2	12
ASKPDYNYGYT	TRBV19	TRBJ1-2	11
ASSGQGLDTQY	TRBV2	TRBJ2-3	11
ASSLGQGYNEQF	TRBV5-8	TRBJ2-1	12
ASSQGGDSGGQETQY	TRBV4-2	TRBJ2-5	15
ASSIIRGETQY	TRBV19	TRBJ2-5	11
ASSIETGGRNTQY	TRBV19	TRBJ2-3	13
ASSTQGVSGYT	TRBV7-9	TRBJ1-2	11
ASSTHTGQGSEQY	TRBV19	TRBJ2-7	13
ASSLARENYGYT	TRBV5-1	TRBJ1-2	12
ASSRTSGSYEQY	TRBV19	TRBJ2-7	12